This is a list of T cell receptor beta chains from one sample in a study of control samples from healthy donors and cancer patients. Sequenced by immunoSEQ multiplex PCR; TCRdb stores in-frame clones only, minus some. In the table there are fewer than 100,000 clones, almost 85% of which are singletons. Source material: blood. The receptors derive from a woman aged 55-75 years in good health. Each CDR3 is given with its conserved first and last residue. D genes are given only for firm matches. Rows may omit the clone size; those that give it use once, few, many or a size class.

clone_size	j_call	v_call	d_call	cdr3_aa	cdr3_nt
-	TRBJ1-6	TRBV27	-	CASSLFPRQVSYNSPLHF	TGTGCCAGCAGTTTATTCCCCCGACAGGTCTCCTATAATTCACCCCTCCACTTT
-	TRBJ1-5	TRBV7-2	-	CASSSDDQPQHF	TGTGCCAGCAGCTCGGACGATCAGCCCCAGCATTTT
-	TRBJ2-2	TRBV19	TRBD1	CASREAGGTGELFF	TGTGCCAGTAGGGAGGCAGGGGGCACCGGGGAGCTGTTTTTT
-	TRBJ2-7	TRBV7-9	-	CASSSSRVEQYF	TGTGCCAGCAGCTCTTCCAGAGTCGAGCAGTACTTC
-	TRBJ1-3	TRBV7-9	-	CASSPTSHYTIYF	TGTGCCAGCAGCCCGACGTCCCACTACACCATATATTTT
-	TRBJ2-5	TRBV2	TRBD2	CASSAGVTTTQYF	TGTGCCAGCTCGGCGGGGGTTACGACGACCCAGTACTTC
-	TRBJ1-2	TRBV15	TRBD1	CATSRGFQQGAGRYGYTF	TGTGCCACCAGCAGAGGTTTCCAACAGGGGGCGGGTCGGTATGGCTACACCTTC
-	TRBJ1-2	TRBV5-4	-	CAIPSIYYGYTF	TGTGCCATCCCCAGCATCTACTATGGCTACACCTTC
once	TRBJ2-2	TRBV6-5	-	CASSRAGVVTGELFF	TGTGCCAGCAGTAGGGCCGGGGTCGTCACCGGGGAGCTGTTTTTT
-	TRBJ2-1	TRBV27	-	CASSAGYEQFF	TGTGCCAGCAGTGCAGGGTATGAGCAGTTCTTC
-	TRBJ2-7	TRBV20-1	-	CSVPMNSEQYF	TGCAGTGTCCCAATGAACTCCGAGCAGTACTTC
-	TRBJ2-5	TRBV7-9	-	CASSLAQGLQETQYF	TGTGCCAGCAGCTTAGCCCAGGGGCTCCAAGAGACCCAGTACTTC
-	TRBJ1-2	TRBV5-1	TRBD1	CASSPTGNYGYTF	TGCGCCAGCAGCCCGACAGGGAACTATGGCTACACCTTC
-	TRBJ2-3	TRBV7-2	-	CASSLGPITDTQYF	TGTGCCAGCAGCTTGGGACCCATCACAGATACGCAGTATTTT
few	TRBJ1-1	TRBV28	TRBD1	CASSLVQSQGARTEAFF	TGTGCCAGCAGTTTGGTCCAATCACAGGGGGCAAGAACTGAAGCTTTCTTT
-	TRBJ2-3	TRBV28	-	CASRLGGVTDTQYF	TGTGCCAGCAGACTAGGTGGGGTGACAGATACGCAGTATTTT
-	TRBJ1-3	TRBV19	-	CASSIGRFSGNTIYF	TGTGCCAGTAGTATAGGCCGGTTCTCAGGAAACACCATATATTTT
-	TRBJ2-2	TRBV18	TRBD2	CASSPPLGLAGSNTGELFF	TGTGCCAGCTCACCACCGCTGGGACTAGCGGGATCGAACACCGGGGAGCTGTTTTTT
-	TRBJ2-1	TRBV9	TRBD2	CASSVGGTSGAEQFF	TGTGCCAGCAGCGTAGGGGGGACTAGTGGTGCGGAGCAGTTCTTC
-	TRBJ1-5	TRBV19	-	CASSMVNQPQHF	TGTGCCAGTAGTATGGTCAATCAGCCCCAGCATTTT
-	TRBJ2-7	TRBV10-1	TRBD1	CASTEDRGAYEQYF	TGCGCCAGCACCGAGGACAGGGGGGCCTACGAGCAGTACTTC
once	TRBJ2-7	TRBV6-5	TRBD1	CASRKGQGRPYEQYF	TGTGCCAGCAGAAAGGGACAGGGGAGACCCTACGAGCAGTACTTC
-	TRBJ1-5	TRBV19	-	CASSTVSNQPQHF	TGTGCCAGTAGTACCGTTAGCAATCAGCCCCAGCATTTT
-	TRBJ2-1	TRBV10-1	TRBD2	CASSGSGGLNEQFF	TGCGCCAGCAGTGGTAGCGGGGGGCTCAATGAGCAGTTCTTC
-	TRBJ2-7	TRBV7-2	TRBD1	CASSLDGQATTYEQYF	TGTGCCAGCAGCTTAGACGGACAGGCCACAACCTACGAGCAGTACTTC
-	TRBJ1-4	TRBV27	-	CASSRQGEEKLFF	TGTGCCAGCAGTAGGCAGGGAGAAGAAAAACTGTTTTTT
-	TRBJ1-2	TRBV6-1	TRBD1	CASSEAPGGAGLNGYTF	TGTGCCAGCAGTGAAGCCCCAGGGGGCGCGGGTTTGAATGGCTACACCTTC
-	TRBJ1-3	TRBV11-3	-	CASSNGNTIYF	TGTGCCAGCAGCAATGGAAACACCATATATTTT
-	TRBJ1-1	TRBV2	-	CASSVGRVGFTEAFF	TGTGCCAGCAGTGTGGGGCGAGTGGGGTTCACTGAAGCTTTCTTT
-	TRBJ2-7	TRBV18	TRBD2	CASSPGAGERYEQYF	TGTGCCAGCTCACCGGGAGCGGGAGAAAGATACGAGCAGTACTTC
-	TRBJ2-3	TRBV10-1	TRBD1	CASSGRDRGTDTQYF	TGCGCCAGCAGTGGCCGGGACAGGGGGACAGATACGCAGTATTTT
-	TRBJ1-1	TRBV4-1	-	CASSPPGGGTEAFF	TGCGCCAGCAGCCCGCCGGGAGGCGGCACTGAAGCTTTCTTT
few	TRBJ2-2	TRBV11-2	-	CASSFSFLATGELFF	TGTGCCAGCAGCTTTTCCTTTCTAGCTACCGGGGAGCTGTTTTTT
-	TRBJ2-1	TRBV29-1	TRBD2	CSAQAGVYYNEQFF	TGCAGCGCCCAAGCGGGAGTCTACTACAATGAGCAGTTCTTC
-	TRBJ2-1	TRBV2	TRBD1	CASQRDRGNEQFF	TGTGCCAGCCAAAGGGACAGGGGGAATGAGCAGTTCTTC
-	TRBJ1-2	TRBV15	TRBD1	CATSRGRTGPNYGYTF	TGTGCCACCAGCAGAGGAAGGACAGGGCCTAACTATGGCTACACCTTC